This T cell receptor beta chain was found in a study of blood T cell repertoires in COVID-19. Clinical history as reported by participants underpinned cohort assignment. This CDR3 region has 14 residues. The V gene lost 5 bases and the J gene lost 8 bases, with 18 bases spanning the gap. From germline, CDR1 is MNHEY and CDR2 SVGAGI. The table came from immunoSEQ multiplex PCR; TCRdb's copy has only in-frame clones and leaves some out. The table shows about 200,000 clones, with roughly 80% occurring only once. The source material was PBMCs or T cells enriched from blood (not recorded which). The V and J genes are TRBV6-5 and TRBJ1-2; D might be TRBD1 (6 bases). The sequence was obtained from a man aged 40-55 years who had recovered from COVID-19. The CDR3 DNA is TGTGCCAGCAGTCCATCCCGCACAGGGAGCGGCTACACCTTC. Translation gives CASSPSRTGSGYTF.